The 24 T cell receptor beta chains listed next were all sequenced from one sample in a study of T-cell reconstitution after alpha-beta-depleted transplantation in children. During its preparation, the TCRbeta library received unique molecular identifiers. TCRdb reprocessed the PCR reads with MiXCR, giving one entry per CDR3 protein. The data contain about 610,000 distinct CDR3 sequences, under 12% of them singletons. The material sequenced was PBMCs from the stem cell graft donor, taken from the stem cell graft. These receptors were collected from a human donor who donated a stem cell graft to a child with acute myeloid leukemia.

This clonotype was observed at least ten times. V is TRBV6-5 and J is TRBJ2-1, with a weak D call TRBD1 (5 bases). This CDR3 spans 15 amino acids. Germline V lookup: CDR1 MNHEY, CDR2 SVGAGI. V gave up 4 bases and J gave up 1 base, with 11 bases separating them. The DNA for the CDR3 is TGTGCCAGCAGTTCCCGACAGAAGTCCTACAATGAGCAGTTCTTC. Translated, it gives CASSSRQKSYNEQFF.

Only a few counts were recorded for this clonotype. The CDR3 loop is CASSLDPSRGEKLFF. CDR3 nucleotides: TGTGCCAGCAGCTTAGATCCGTCGCGGGGTGAAAAACTGTTTTTT. The J gene is TRBJ1-4, the V gene TRBV7-2; D not resolved. The CDR3 sequence is 15 residues long. Germline V CDR1 and CDR2: SGHTA, FQGNSA. Trimming left V 1 base short and J 7 bases short, with 13 bases between.

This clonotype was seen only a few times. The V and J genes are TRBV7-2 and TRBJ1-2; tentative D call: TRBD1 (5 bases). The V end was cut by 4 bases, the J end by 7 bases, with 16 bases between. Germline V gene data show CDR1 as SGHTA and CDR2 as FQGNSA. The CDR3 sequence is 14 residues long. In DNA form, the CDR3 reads TGTGCCAGCAGCTCTGTTCAGGGCATAGTTGGCTACACCTTC. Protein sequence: CASSSVQGIVGYTF.

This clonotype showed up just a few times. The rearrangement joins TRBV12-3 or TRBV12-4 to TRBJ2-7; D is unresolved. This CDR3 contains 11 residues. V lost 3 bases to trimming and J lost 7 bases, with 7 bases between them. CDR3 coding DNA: TGTGCCAGCAGTTTTGAAGGGGAGCAGTACTTC. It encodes CASSFEGEQYF.

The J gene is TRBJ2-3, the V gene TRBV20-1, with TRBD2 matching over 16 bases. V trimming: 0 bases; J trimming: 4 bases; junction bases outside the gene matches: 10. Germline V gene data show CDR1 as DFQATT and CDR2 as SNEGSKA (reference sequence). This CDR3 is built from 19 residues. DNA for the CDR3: TGCAGTGCTAGAGATATTGTGGGACTAGCGGGAGGGCCCCCAGATACGCAGTATTTT. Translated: CSARDIVGLAGGPPDTQYF.

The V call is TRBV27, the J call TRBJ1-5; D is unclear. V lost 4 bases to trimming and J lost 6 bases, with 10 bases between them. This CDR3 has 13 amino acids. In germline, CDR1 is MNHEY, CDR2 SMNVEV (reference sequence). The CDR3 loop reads CASSWGKAQPQHF. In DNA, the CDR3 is TGTGCCAGCAGTTGGGGTAAGGCTCAGCCCCAGCATTTT.

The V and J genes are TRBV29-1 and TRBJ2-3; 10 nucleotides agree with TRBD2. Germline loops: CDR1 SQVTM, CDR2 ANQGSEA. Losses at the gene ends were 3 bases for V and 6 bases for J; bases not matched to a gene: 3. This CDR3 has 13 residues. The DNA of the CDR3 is TGCAGCGTTGACACTAGCGGGACGGATACGCAGTATTTT. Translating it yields CSVDTSGTDTQYF.

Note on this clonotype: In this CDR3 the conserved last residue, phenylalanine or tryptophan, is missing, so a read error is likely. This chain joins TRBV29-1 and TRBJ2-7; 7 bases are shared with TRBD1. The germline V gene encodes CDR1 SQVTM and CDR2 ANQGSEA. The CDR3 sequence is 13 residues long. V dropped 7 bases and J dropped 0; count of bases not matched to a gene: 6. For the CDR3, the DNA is TGCAGCGCCGCCGACAGGGACTCCTACGAGCAGTACTCC. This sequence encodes CSAADRDSYEQYS.

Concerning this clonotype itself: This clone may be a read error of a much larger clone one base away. CDR3 DNA: TGCAGCGTTGAGGCAGGGGGCCATGGCTACACCTTC. Its translation: CSVEAGGHGYTF. The chain joins TRBV29-1 to TRBJ1-2, with 8 bases lining up with TRBD1. The CDR3 consists of 12 residues. V shed 3 bases, J shed 6 bases, and the junction held 3 bases outside the gene matches. CDR1 SQVTM and CDR2 ANQGSEA come from the germline V gene. The full variable domain, completed using reference TRBV29-1 and TRBJ1-2, is SAVISQKPSRDICQRGTSLTIQCQVDSQVTMMFWYRQQPGQSLTLIATANQGSEATYESGFVIDKFPISRPNLTFSTLTVSNMSPEDSSIYLCSVEAGGHGYTFGSGTRLTVV.

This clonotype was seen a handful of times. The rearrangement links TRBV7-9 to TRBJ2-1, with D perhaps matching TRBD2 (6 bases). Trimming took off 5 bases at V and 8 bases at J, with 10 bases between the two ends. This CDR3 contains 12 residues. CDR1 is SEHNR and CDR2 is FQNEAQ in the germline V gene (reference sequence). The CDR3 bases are TGTGCCAGCAGCGATCGGGAGTATGAGCAGTTCTTC. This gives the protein CASSDREYEQFF.

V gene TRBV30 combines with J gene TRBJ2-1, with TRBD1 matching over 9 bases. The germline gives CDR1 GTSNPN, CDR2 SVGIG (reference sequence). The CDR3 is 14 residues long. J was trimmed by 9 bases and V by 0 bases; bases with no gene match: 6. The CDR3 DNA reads TGTGCCTGGAGTGTCTGGACAGGGGAAGGTGAGCAGTTCTTC. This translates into CAWSVWTGEGEQFF. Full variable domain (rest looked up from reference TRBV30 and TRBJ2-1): SQTIHQWPATLVQPVGSPLSLECTVEGTSNPNLYWYRQAAGRGLQLLFYSVGIGQISSEVPQNLSASRPQDRQFILSSKKLLLSDSGFYLCAWSVWTGEGEQFFGPGTRLTVL.

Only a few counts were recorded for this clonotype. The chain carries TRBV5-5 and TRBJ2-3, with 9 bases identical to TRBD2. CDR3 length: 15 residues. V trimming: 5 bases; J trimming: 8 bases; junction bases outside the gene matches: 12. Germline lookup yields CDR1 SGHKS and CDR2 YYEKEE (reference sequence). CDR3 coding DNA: TGTGCCAGCAGACTGATGGTAGCGGGAGCCCCTACGCAGTATTTT. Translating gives CASRLMVAGAPTQYF.

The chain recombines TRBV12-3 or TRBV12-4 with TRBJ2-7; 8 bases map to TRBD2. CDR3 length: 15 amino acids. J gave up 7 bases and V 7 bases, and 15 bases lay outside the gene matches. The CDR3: CASNRGGLVPLEQYF. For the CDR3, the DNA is TGTGCCAGCAATCGGGGGGGACTGGTGCCACTAGAGCAGTACTTC.

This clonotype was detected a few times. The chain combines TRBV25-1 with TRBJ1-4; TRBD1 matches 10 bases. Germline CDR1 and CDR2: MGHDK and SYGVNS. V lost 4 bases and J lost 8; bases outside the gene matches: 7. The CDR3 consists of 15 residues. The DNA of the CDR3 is TGTGCCAGCAGTGGACAGGGGGCGTTAAGAGAAAAACTGTTTTTT. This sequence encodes CASSGQGALREKLFF.

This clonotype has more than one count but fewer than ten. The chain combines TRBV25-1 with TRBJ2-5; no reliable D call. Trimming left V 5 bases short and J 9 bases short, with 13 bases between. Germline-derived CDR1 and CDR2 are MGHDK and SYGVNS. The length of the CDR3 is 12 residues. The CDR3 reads CASSRQPGAQYF. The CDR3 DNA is TGTGCCAGCAGTCGGCAGCCTGGGGCCCAGTACTTC.

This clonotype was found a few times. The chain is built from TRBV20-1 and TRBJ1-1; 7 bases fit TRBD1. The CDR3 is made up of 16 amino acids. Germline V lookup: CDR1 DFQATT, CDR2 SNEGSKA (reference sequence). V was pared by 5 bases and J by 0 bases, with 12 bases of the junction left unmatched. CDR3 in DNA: TGCAGTGCTCCAAGTCCCGGGACAGACCTGAACACTGAAGCTTTCTTT. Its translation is CSAPSPGTDLNTEAFF.

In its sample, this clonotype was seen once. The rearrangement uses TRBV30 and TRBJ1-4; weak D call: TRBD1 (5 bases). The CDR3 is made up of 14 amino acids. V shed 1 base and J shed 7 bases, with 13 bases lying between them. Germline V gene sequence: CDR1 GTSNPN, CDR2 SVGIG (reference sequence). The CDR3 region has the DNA TGTGCCTGGAGTGAAAGAGGGACGGCTGAAAAACTGTTTTTT. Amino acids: CAWSERGTAEKLFF. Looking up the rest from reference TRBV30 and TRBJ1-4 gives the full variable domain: SQTIHQWPATLVQPVGSPLSLECTVEGTSNPNLYWYRQAAGRGLQLLFYSVGIGQISSEVPQNLSASRPQDRQFILSSKKLLLSDSGFYLCAWSERGTAEKLFFGSGTQLSVL.

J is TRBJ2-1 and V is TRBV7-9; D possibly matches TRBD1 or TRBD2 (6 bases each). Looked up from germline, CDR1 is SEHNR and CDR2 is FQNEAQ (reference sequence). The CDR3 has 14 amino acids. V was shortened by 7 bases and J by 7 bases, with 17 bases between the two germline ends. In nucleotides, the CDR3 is TGTGCCAGCACCCCCGGAAGAGGGGGGAATGAGCAGTTCTTC. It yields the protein CASTPGRGGNEQFF.

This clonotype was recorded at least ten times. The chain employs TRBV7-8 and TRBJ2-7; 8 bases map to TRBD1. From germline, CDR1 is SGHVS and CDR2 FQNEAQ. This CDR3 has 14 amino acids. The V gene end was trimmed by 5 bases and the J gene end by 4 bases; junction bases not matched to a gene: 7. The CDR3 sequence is CASSPTGTGYEQYF. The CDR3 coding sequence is TGTGCCAGCAGCCCAACAGGGACAGGATACGAGCAGTACTTC. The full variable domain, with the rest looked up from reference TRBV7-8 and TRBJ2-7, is GAGVSQSPRYKVAKRGQDVALRCDPISGHVSLFWYQQALGQGPEFLTYFQNEAQLDKSGLPSDRFFAERPEGSVSTLKIQRTQQEDSAVYLCASSPTGTGYEQYFGPGTRLTVT.

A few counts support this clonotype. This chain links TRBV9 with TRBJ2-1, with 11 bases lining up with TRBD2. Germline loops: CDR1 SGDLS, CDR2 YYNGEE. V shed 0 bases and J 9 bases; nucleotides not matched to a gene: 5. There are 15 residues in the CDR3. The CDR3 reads CASSVVAGGYAEQFF. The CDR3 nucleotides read TGTGCCAGCAGCGTAGTAGCGGGAGGGTATGCTGAGCAGTTCTTC.

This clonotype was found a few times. The CDR3 sequence: CSARDPRAETQYF. As DNA, the CDR3 is TGCAGTGCTAGAGACCCACGAGCGGAGACCCAGTACTTC. The chain carries TRBV20-1 and TRBJ2-5; D unclear. This CDR3 has 13 residues. Germline V gene data show CDR1 as DFQATT and CDR2 as SNEGSKA (reference sequence). V was pared by 0 bases and J by 5 bases, with 10 bases between.

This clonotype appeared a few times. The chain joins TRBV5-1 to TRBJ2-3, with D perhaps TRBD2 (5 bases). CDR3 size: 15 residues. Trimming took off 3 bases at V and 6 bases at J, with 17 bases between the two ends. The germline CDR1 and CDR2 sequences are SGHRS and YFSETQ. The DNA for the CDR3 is TGCGCCAGCAGCTGGGCAGCCGGGGAGAAGGATACGCAGTATTTT. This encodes CASSWAAGEKDTQYF.

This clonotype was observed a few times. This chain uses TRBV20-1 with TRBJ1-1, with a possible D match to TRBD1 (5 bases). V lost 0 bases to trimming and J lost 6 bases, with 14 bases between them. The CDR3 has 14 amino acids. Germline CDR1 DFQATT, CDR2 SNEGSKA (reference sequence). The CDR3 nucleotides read TGCAGTGCTAGAGATCAGGGTAGAAACCCTGAAGCTTTCTTT. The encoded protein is CSARDQGRNPEAFF.

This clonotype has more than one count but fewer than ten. The CDR3 protein is CASSPSDTRNEQFF. The CDR3 coding sequence is TGTGCCAGCAGCCCCAGTGACACCCGCAATGAGCAGTTCTTC. The V and J genes are TRBV7-2 and TRBJ2-1, with unresolved D. V lost 5 bases and J 6 bases, leaving 14 bases between the germline ends. The CDR3 sequence is 14 residues long. Per germline, CDR1 SGHTA and CDR2 FQGNSA. The full variable domain, with the rest looked up from reference TRBV7-2 and TRBJ2-1, is GAGVSQSPSNKVTEKGKDVELRCDPISGHTALYWYRQSLGQGLEFLIYFQGNSAPDKSGLPSDRFSAERTGGSVSTLTIQRTQQEDSAVYLCASSPSDTRNEQFFGPGTRLTVL.